This T cell receptor beta chain emerged from a study of CD8+CD57+ T cells in acquired aplastic anemia. For CDR3 and TCR beta VDJ profiling, genomic DNA was the template used. TCRdb itself ran the reads through MiXCR, one entry per CDR3 protein. The sample has 74,000 or so distinct CDR3 sequences, approximately 51% seen once. V lost 3 bases and J 6 bases, leaving 12 bases between the germline ends. This CDR3 spans 13 amino acids. Looked up from germline, CDR1 is ENHRY and CDR2 is SYGVKD. The source is a human donor in good health, serving as a control. The J gene is TRBJ2-7, the V gene TRBV10-3; the D gene is possibly TRBD2 (7 bases). Sequencing used sorted CD4+, CD8+, or CD8+CD57+ T cells (not recorded which) from PBMCs. CDR3 region: CAISELGGGEQYV. The CDR3 nucleotides are TGTGCCATCAGTGAATTAGGGGGGGGCGAGCAGTACGTC.